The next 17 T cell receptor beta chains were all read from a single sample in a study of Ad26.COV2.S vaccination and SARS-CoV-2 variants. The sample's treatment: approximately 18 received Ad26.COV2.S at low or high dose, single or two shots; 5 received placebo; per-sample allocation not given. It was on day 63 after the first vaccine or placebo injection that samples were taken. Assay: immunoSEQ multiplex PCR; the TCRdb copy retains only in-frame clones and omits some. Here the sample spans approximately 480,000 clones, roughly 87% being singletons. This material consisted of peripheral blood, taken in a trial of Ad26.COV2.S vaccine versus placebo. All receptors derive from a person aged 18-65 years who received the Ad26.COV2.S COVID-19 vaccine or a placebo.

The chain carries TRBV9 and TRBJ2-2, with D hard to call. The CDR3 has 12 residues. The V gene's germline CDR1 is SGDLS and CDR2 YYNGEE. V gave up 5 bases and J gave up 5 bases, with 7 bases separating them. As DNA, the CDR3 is TGTGCCAGCAGTCAAGGGACCGGGGAGCTGTTTTTT. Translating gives CASSQGTGELFF.

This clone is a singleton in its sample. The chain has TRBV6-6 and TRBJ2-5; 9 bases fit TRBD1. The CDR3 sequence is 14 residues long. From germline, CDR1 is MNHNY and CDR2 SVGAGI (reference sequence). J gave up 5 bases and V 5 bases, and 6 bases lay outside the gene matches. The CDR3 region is CASSKTGTGETQYF. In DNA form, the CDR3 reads TGTGCCAGCAGTAAAACCGGGACAGGGGAGACCCAGTACTTC.

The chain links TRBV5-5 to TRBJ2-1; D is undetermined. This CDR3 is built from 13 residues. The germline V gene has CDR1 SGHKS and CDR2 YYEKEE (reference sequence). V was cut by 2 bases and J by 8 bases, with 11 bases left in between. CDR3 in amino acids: CASSLSSSDEQFF. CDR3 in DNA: TGTGCCAGCAGCTTAAGTAGCAGCGATGAGCAGTTCTTC.

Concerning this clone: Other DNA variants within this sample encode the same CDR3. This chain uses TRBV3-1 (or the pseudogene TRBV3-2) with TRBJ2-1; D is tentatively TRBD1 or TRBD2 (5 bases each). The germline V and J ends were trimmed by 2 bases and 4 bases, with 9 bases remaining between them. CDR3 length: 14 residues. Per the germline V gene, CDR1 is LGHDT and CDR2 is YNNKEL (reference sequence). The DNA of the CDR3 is TGTGCCAGCAGCCAAATTGGGGGATACAATGAGCAGTTCTTC. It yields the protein CASSQIGGYNEQFF.

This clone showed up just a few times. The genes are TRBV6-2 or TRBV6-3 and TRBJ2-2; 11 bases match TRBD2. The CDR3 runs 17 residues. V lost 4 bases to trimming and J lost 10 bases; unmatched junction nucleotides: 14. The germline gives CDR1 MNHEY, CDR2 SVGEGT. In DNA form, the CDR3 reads TGTGCCAGCAGTTTTTCGGGACTAGCGGAAAGGTCTGTGGAGCTGTTTTTT. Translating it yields CASSFSGLAERSVELFF.

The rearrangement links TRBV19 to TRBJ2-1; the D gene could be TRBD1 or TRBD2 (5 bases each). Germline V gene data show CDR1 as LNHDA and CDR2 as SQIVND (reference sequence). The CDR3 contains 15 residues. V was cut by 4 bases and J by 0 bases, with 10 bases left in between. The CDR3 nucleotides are TGTGCCAGTAGTACGACGGGGACCTCCTACAATGAGCAGTTCTTC. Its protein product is CASSTTGTSYNEQFF.

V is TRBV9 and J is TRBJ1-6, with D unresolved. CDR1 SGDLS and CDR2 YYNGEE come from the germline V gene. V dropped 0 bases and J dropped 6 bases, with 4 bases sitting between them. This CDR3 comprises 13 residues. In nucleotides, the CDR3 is TGTGCCAGCAGCGTAGCTAGTAATTCACCCCTCCACTTT. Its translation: CASSVASNSPLHF.

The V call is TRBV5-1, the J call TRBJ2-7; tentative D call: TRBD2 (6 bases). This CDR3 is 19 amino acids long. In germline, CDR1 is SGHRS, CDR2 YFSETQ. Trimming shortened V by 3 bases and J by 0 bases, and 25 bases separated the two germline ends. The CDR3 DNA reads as TGCGCCAGCAGCTCCCTTGTGGGAGGACCAAAACTAAGCTCCTACGAGCAGTACTTC. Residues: CASSSLVGGPKLSSYEQYF.

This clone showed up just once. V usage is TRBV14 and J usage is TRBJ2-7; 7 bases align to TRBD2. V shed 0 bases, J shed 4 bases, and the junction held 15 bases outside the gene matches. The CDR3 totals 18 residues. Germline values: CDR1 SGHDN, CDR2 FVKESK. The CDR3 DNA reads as TGTGCCAGCAGCCAAGATCAGAGGAGGGGAGGGAAGGGGTACGAGCAGTACTTC. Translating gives CASSQDQRRGGKGYEQYF.

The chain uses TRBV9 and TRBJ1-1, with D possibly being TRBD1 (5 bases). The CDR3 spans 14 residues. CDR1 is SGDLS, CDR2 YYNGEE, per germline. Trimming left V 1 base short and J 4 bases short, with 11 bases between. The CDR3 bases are TGTGCCAGCAGCGTAAAGCAGGGAATCACTGAAGCTTTCTTT. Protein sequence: CASSVKQGITEAFF.

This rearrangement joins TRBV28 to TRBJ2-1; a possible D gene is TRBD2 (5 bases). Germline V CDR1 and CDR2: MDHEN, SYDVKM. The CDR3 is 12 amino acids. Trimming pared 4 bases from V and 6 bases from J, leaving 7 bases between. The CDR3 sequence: CASSSGVNEQFF. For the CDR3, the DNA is TGTGCCAGCAGTTCCGGGGTCAATGAGCAGTTCTTC.

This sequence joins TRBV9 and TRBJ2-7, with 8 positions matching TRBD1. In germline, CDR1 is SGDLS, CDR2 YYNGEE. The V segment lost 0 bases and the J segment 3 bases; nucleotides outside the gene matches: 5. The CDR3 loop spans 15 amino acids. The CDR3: CASSVGAGGGYEQYF. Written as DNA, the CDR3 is TGTGCCAGCAGCGTAGGAGCAGGGGGCGGCTACGAGCAGTACTTC.

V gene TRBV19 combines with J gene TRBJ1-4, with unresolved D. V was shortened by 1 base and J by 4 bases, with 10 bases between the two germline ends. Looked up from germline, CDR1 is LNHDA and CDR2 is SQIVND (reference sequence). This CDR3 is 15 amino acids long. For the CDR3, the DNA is TGTGCCAGTAGTATAGTTCCGTCTAATAATGAAAAACTGTTTTTT. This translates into CASSIVPSNNEKLFF.

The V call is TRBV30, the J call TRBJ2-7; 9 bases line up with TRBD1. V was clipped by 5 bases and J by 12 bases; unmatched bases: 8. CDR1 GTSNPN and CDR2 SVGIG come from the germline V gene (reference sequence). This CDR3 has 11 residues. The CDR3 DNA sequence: TGTGCCTGGGCTAGGACAGGGGTAATGTACTTC. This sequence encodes CAWARTGVMYF.

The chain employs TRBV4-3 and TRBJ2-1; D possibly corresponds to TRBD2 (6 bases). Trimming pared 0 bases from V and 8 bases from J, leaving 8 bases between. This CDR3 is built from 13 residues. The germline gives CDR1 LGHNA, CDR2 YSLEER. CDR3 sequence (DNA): TGCGCCAGCAGCCAAGAAACGGGGGATGAGCAGTTCTTC. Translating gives CASSQETGDEQFF.

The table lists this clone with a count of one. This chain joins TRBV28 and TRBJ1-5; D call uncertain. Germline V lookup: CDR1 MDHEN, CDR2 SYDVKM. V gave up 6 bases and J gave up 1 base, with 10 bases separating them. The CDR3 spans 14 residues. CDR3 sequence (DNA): TGTGCCAGCAGCTTCCCCGAGAGCAATCAGCCCCAGCATTTT. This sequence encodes CASSFPESNQPQHF.

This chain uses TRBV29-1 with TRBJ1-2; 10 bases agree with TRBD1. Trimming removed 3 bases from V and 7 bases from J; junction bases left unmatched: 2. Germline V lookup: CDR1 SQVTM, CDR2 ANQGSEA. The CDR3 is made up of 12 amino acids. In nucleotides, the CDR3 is TGCAGCGTTGATGGGGACAGGGGTGGCTACACCTTC. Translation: CSVDGDRGGYTF. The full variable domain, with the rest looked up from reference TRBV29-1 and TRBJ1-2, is SAVISQKPSRDICQRGTSLTIQCQVDSQVTMMFWYRQQPGQSLTLIATANQGSEATYESGFVIDKFPISRPNLTFSTLTVSNMSPEDSSIYLCSVDGDRGGYTFGSGTRLTVV.